The 14 T cell receptor beta chains in this list originate from one sample, sequenced in a study of shared clonotypes between healthy human individuals. Measured with immunoSEQ multiplex PCR; TCRdb has only the in-frame clones, and not every one. The data contain 2 million to 2.5 million clones, 85% to 95% of them singletons. The sample comprised naive CD4+ T cells sorted from blood. This sample's subset: CD45RA+ positively selected. These receptors originate from a man aged 18 to 35 in good health.

The V call is TRBV6-1, the J call TRBJ1-1, with D unresolved. V was trimmed by 3 bases and J by 1 base, leaving 15 bases between them. CDR3 length: 16 amino acids. Germline V gives CDR1 MNHNS, CDR2 SASEGT. CDR3 coding DNA: TGTGCCAGCAGTGATATTCGGACCCTTTCGAACACTGAAGCTTTCTTT. Translated, it gives CASSDIRTLSNTEAFF.

This clone was recorded only once. The chain is built from TRBV6-5 and TRBJ2-7; 9 nucleotides agree with TRBD1. The J segment lost 3 bases and the V segment lost 6 bases, leaving 9 bases of the junction unmatched. Germline CDR1 is MNHEY and CDR2 is SVGAGI. This CDR3 is 15 amino acids long. CDR3 nucleotides: TGTGCCAGCAGGAGGGTATCGGACAGGGGCTACGAGCAGTACTTC. It yields the protein CASRRVSDRGYEQYF.

V gene TRBV27 combines with J gene TRBJ2-7, with D perhaps TRBD1 (6 bases). V was pared by 4 bases and J by 3 bases, with 19 bases between. Germline values: CDR1 MNHEY, CDR2 SMNVEV (reference sequence). The CDR3 has 16 residues. The CDR3 DNA reads TGTGCCAGCAGTTCCCCAGGGCAGGGGACCCGCTACGAGCAGTACTTC. Translating gives CASSSPGQGTRYEQYF.

The chain recombines TRBV30 with TRBJ2-3; 11 nucleotides line up with TRBD2. V dropped 0 bases and J dropped 4; count of bases not matched to a gene: 6. The CDR3 extends over 16 amino acids. Looked up from germline, CDR1 is GTSNPN and CDR2 is SVGIG (reference sequence). The CDR3 nucleotides read TGTGCCTGGAGTGTGCGAACTAGCGGGAGATCAGATACGCAGTATTTT. The encoded protein is CAWSVRTSGRSDTQYF. Full variable domain (missing parts from reference TRBV30 and TRBJ2-3): SQTIHQWPATLVQPVGSPLSLECTVEGTSNPNLYWYRQAAGRGLQLLFYSVGIGQISSEVPQNLSASRPQDRQFILSSKKLLLSDSGFYLCAWSVRTSGRSDTQYFGPGTRLTVL.

The chain carries TRBV6-6 and TRBJ1-4; 7 nucleotides match TRBD1. The V gene's germline CDR1 is MNHNY and CDR2 SVGAGI (reference sequence). CDR3 length: 16 residues. With 6 bases clipped from V and 2 bases from J, the junction kept 9 bases outside the gene matches. The CDR3 loop is CASSPTGVRTNEKLFF. CDR3 sequence (DNA): TGTGCCAGCAGCCCTACAGGGGTGCGGACTAATGAAAAACTGTTTTTT.

This chain links TRBV11-2 with TRBJ2-2, with 7 bases matching TRBD1. V lost 5 bases, J lost 2 bases, and 5 bases stayed unmatched. The CDR3 is made up of 15 amino acids. CDR1 is SGHAT and CDR2 is FQNNGV in the germline V gene. CDR3 sequence: CASSLTGINTGELFF. The CDR3 nucleotides are TGTGCCAGCAGCCTGACAGGGATCAACACCGGGGAGCTGTTTTTT.

This clone was observed once. The V gene is TRBV18, the J gene TRBJ1-6; D not resolved. This CDR3 region has 14 residues. V lost 0 bases to trimming and J lost 7 bases, with 7 bases between them. Germline assignment: CDR1 KGHSH and CDR2 LQKENI. CDR3 in amino acids: CASSPPLTNSPLHF. The CDR3 nucleotides are TGTGCCAGCTCACCACCTCTGACCAATTCACCCCTCCACTTT.

The gene calls are TRBV6-1 and TRBJ1-2, with 7 bases lining up with TRBD1. The CDR3 consists of 15 residues. The V gene end was trimmed by 7 bases and the J gene end by 3 bases; junction bases not matched to a gene: 11. Germline loops: CDR1 MNHNS, CDR2 SASEGT. The CDR3, as DNA: TGTGCCAGCATTTTTTCCTGGGACAGACACTATGGCTACACCTTC. Protein product: CASIFSWDRHYGYTF.

V is TRBV6-6 and J is TRBJ1-2; possibly TRBD1 for D (5 bases). Germline V lookup: CDR1 MNHNY, CDR2 SVGAGI (reference sequence). The V and J ends lost 4 bases and 3 bases respectively, with 12 bases between them. The CDR3 spans 14 residues. CDR3 bases: TGTGCCAGCAGTTCCGGGCGAGGGGACTATGGCTACACCTTC. This encodes CASSSGRGDYGYTF.

The rearrangement uses TRBV5-4 and TRBJ2-1; TRBD2 matches at 7 bases. Trimming took 5 bases from V and 5 from J; bases not matched to a gene: 10. Germline CDR1 is SGHNT and CDR2 is YYREEE (reference sequence). This CDR3 has 15 amino acids. The CDR3 here is CASSRDGRADNEQFF. The CDR3 coding sequence is TGTGCCAGCAGTCGAGATGGGAGGGCCGACAATGAGCAGTTCTTC.

The chain uses TRBV18 and TRBJ1-4; possible D gene TRBD1, 6 bases. Germline values: CDR1 KGHSH, CDR2 LQKENI. The CDR3 runs to 14 residues. Deletions cut 5 bases from V and 4 bases from J, with 11 bases between. The CDR3 coding sequence is TGTGCCAGCTCATCGGGACACGTTAATGAAAAACTGTTTTTT. It yields the protein CASSSGHVNEKLFF.

The chain links TRBV4-3 to TRBJ1-2; 10 nucleotides align to TRBD1. J gave up 5 bases and V 1 base, and 4 bases lay outside the gene matches. The V gene's germline CDR1 is LGHNA and CDR2 YSLEER. The CDR3 runs to 15 residues. DNA of the CDR3: TGCGCCAGCAGCCAAGCCGGGACAGGGGTATATGGCTACACCTTC. It yields the protein CASSQAGTGVYGYTF.

V gene TRBV11-2 combines with J gene TRBJ2-7, with a tentative D call TRBD1 (6 bases). CDR3 length: 16 amino acids. V lost 3 bases and J 1 base, leaving 16 bases between the germline ends. The germline gives CDR1 SGHAT, CDR2 FQNNGV. This chain's CDR3 is CASSLVGTMGSYEQYF. The CDR3 DNA sequence: TGTGCCAGCAGCTTGGTTGGGACAATGGGGTCCTACGAGCAGTACTTC.

Note on this clone: The same CDR3 is also encoded by other DNA sequences in this sample. The V gene is TRBV11-2, the J gene TRBJ2-3; no reliable D call. This CDR3 is 12 amino acids long. Deletions cut 5 bases from V and 2 bases from J, with 5 bases between. Per the germline V gene, CDR1 is SGHAT and CDR2 is FQNNGV. CDR3 DNA: TGTGCCAGCAGCGTCCTCACAGATACGCAGTATTTT. It encodes CASSVLTDTQYF.